The clone carrying this TCR beta chain was found once. The antigen remains undetermined. The data were obtained in a study of CD8 T cells in Susac syndrome. Study-wide results and caveats: An acknowledgment was made by the study that its TCR sequencing and HLA analysis involved relatively few individuals.

The authors sequenced TCR beta from blood CD8+ and CD4+ T cells. It was treatment-naive patients with stable or active relapsing-remitting disease who made up the multiple sclerosis controls. Reverse transcription used about 0.5 to 1 ug RNA and random hexamers. Amplification of TCR beta CDR3 was carried out by immunoSEQ multiplex PCR, which covered 54 Vbeta and 13 Jbeta segments. MiXCR, applied by TCRdb to the immunoSEQ multiplex PCR reads, yields one record per CDR3 protein. The data show approximately 230,000 distinct CDR3 sequences, just under 95% seen once. This sequence originates from a human donor with multiple sclerosis. Sequenced sample: CD4+ T cells from PBMCs.

This CDR3 is CASSLWAEPGALQETQYF. CDR3 bases: TGTGCCAGCTCACTATGGGCCGAACCGGGGGCCCTCCAAGAGACCCAGTACTTC. V is TRBV18 and J is TRBJ2-5; D possibly matches TRBD1 or TRBD2 (6 bases each). The CDR3 runs to 18 residues. Germline CDR1 KGHSH, CDR2 LQKENI. The V gene lost 4 bases and the J gene lost 1 base, with 22 bases spanning the gap.